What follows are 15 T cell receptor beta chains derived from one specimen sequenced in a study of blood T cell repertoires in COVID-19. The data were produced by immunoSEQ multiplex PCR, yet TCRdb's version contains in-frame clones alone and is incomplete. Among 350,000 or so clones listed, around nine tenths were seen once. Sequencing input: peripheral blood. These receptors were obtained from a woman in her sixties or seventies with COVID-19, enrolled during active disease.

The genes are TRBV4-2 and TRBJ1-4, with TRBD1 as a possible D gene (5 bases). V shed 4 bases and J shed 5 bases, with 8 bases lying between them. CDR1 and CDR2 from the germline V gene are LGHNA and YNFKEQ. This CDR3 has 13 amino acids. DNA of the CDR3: TGTGCCAGCAGCCGATCAGGGAATGAAAAACTGTTTTTT. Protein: CASSRSGNEKLFF.

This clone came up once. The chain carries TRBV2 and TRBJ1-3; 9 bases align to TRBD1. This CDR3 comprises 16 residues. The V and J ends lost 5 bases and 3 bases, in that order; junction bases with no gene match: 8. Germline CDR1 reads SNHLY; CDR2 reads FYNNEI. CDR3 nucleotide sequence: TGTGCCAGCAGTACCCTGGGACAGGGAATTGGAAACACCATATATTTT. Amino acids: CASSTLGQGIGNTIYF.

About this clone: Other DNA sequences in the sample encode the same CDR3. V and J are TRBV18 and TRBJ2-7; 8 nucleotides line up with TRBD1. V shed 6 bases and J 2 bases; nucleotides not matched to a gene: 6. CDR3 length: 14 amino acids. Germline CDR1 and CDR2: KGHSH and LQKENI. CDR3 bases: TGTGCCAGCTCCCCCGGACAGGGTACCTACGAGCAGTACTTC. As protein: CASSPGQGTYEQYF.

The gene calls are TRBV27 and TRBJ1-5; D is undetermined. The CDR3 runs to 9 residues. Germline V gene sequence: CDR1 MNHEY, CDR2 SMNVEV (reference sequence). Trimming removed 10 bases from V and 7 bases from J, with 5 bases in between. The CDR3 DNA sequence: TGTGCCACCGGGCAGCCCCAGCATTTT. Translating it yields CATGQPQHF.

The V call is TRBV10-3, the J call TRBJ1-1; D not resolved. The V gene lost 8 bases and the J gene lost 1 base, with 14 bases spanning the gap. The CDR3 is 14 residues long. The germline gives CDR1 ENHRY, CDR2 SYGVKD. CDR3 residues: CAIQSVRENTEAFF. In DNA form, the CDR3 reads TGTGCCATCCAATCTGTCCGGGAGAACACTGAAGCTTTCTTT.

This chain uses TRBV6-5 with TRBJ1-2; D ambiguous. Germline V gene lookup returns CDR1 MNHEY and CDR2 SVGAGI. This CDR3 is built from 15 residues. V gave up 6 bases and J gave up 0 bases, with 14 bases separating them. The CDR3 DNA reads TGTGCCAGCAGGAGATTTAACGAGCCTAACTATGGCTACACCTTC. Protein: CASRRFNEPNYGYTF.

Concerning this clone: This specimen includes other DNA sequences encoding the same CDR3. This chain's CDR3 is CASSPDRVSYEQYF. The CDR3 DNA follows: TGTGCCAGCTCACCGGACAGGGTGTCCTACGAGCAGTACTTC. The J gene is TRBJ2-7, the V gene TRBV18; TRBD1 aligns across 8 bases. V lost 3 bases and J lost 1; bases outside the gene matches: 2. The CDR3 runs 14 residues. Germline V gene sequence: CDR1 KGHSH, CDR2 LQKENI.

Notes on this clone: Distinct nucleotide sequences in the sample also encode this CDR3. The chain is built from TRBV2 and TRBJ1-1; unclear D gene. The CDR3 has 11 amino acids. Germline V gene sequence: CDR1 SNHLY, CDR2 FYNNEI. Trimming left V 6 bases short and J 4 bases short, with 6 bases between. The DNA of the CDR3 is TGTGCCAGCAGCCGGGGCACTGAAGCTTTCTTT. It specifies CASSRGTEAFF.

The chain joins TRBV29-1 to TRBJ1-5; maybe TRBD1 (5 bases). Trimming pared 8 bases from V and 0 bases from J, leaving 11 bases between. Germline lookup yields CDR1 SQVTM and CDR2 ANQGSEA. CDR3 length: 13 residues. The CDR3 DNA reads TGCAGCACACAACAGGATAGCAATCAGCCCCAGCATTTT. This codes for CSTQQDSNQPQHF.

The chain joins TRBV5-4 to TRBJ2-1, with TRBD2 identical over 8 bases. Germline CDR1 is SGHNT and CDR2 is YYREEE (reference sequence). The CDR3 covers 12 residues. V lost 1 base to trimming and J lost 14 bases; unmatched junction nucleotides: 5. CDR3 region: CASSLLAGWEFF. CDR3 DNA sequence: TGTGCCAGCAGCTTGCTAGCGGGTTGGGAGTTCTTC. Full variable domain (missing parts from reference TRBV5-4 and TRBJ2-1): ETGVTQSPTHLIKTRGQQVTLRCSSQSGHNTVSWYQQALGQGPQFIFQYYREEENGRGNFPPRFSGLQFPNYSSELNVNALELDDSALYLCASSLLAGWEFFGPGTRLTVL.

CDR3 loop: CASSLRGAWEQYF. The DNA for the CDR3 is TGTGCCAGCAGTTTACGGGGGGCGTGGGAGCAGTACTTC. J is TRBJ2-7 and V is TRBV28, with D perhaps TRBD2 (7 bases). The V end was cut by 2 bases, the J end by 7 bases, with 12 bases between. This CDR3 is 13 amino acids long. CDR1 is MDHEN, CDR2 SYDVKM, per germline.

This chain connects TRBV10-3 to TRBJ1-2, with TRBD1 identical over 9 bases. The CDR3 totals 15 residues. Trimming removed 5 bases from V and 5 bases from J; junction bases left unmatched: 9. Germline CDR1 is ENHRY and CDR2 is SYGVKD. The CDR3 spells CAISRGTGKDYGYTF. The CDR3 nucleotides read TGTGCCATCAGTAGAGGGACAGGGAAGGATTATGGCTACACCTTC.

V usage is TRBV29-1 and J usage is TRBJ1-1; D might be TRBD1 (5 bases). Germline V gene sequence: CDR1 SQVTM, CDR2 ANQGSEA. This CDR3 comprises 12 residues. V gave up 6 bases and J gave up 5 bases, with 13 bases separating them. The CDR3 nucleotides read TGCAGCGTCGGACGGGGGACGACTGAAGCTTTCTTT. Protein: CSVGRGTTEAFF.

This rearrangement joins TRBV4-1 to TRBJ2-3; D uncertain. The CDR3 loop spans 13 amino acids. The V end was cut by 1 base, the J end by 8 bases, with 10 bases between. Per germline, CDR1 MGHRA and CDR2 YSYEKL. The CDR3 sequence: CASSQVEVTTQYF. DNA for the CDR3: TGCGCCAGCAGCCAAGTAGAGGTAACTACGCAGTATTTT.

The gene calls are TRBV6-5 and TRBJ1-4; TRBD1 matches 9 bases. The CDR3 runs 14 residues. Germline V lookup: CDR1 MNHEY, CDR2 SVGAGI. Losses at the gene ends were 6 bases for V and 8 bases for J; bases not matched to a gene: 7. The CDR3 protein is CASRDRGGGEKLFF. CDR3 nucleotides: TGTGCCAGCAGGGACAGGGGTGGAGGGGAAAAACTGTTTTTT.